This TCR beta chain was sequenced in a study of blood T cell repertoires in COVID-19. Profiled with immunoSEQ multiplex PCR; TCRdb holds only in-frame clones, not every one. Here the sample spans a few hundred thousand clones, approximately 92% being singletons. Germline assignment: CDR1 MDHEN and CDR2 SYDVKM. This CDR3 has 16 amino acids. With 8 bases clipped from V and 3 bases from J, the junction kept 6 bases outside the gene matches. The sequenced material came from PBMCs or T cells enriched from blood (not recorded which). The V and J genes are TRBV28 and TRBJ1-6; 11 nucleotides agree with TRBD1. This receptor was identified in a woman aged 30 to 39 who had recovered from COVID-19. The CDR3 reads CASGQGAPSYNSPLHF. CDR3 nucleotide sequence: TGTGCCAGCGGACAGGGGGCCCCGAGCTATAATTCACCCCTCCACTTT. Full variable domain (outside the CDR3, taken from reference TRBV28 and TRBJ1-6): DVKVTQSSRYLVKRTGEKVFLECVQDMDHENMFWYRQDPGLGLRLIYFSYDVKMKEKGDIPEGYSVSREKKERFSLILESASTNQTSMYLCASGQGAPSYNSPLHFGNGTRLTVT.